This is a list of T cell receptor beta chains from one sample in a study of human T cells and chemical hapten exposure. TCRdb reprocessed the RACE reads with MiXCR, giving one entry per CDR3 protein. This table has 65,000 or so distinct CDR3 sequences, approximately 6.1% appearing once. The specimen was whole blood. The receptors were gathered from a female donor in good health. Some clones in this sample may be carry-over from other donors' samples. Each CDR3 is given with its conserved first and last residue. Clone size appears in some rows only: once, few, many, or a class for an expanded clone.

many,TRBJ2-7,TRBV29-1,CSVREGVGEQYF
.,TRBJ2-7,TRBV25-1,CASSEGTTIF
many,TRBJ2-7,TRBV20-1,CSARDLTIYEQYF
many,TRBJ2-5,TRBV6-1,CASGQETQYF
many,TRBJ1-1,TRBV13,CASTSVGAGNTEAFF
many,TRBJ1-1,TRBV28,CASSLSGFAEAFF
.,TRBJ2-7,TRBV20-1,CSARALGSSYEQYF
many,TRBJ2-3,TRBV2,CASNRDRGTDTQYF
many,TRBJ1-1,TRBV7-3,CASSQQGKGTEAFF
many,TRBJ2-5,TRBV28,CASRQGETQYF
many,TRBJ1-4,TRBV28,CASRPGTPTNEKLFF
.,TRBJ2-7,TRBV4-1,CASSAGTEAYEQYF
many,TRBJ2-3,TRBV29-1,CSVDGREGADTQYF
.,TRBJ2-3,TRBV20-1,CSASEAGGPTADTQYF
few,TRBJ2-3,TRBV20-1,CSATQLGGLAGRGDPQYF
.,TRBJ2-6,TRBV7-8,CASSRTVLSGANVLTF
many,TRBJ2-3,TRBV20-1,CSARGGTDTQYF
few,TRBJ2-4,TRBV6-1,CASSDRQNFKNIQYF
many,TRBJ2-5,TRBV7-8,CASSSTSGRSETQYF
few,TRBJ2-1,TRBV7-9,CASSLIRGNEQFF
few,TRBJ2-7,TRBV4-1,CASSQSTPQNPTYEQYF
.,TRBJ2-7,TRBV11-2,CASSLRHGPYEQYF
many,TRBJ1-3,TRBV5-1,CASSLTPISGNTIYF